This is a list of T cell receptor beta chains from one sample in a study of shared clonotypes between healthy human individuals. Clones were sequenced by immunoSEQ multiplex PCR, and TCRdb holds only the in-frame ones, with some missing. The sample has nearly 1,000,000 clones, about three quarters seen once. The material sequenced was memory CD4+ T cells sorted from blood. The receptors derive from a man between 18 and 35 years old in good health. Each CDR3 is given without its conserved first and last residue.

J gene: TRBJ1-1; V gene: TRBV19; CDR3 protein: ASGEQQNTEAF
J gene: TRBJ1-6; V gene: TRBV18; CDR3 protein: ASSPGTGNSPLH
J gene: TRBJ1-2; V gene: TRBV19; CDR3 protein: ASSIFSYGRTDGYT
J gene: TRBJ2-1; V gene: TRBV5-4; CDR3 protein: ASSVGQGTYNEQF
J gene: TRBJ1-1; V gene: TRBV7-8; CDR3 protein: ASSLDGPGGVTEAF
J gene: TRBJ1-2; V gene: TRBV28; CDR3 protein: ASSDSLSGYT
J gene: TRBJ1-1; V gene: TRBV5-4; CDR3 protein: ASSLEVDRGMTEAF
J gene: TRBJ2-2; V gene: TRBV6-5; CDR3 protein: ASRYRQYTGELF
J gene: TRBJ1-2; V gene: TRBV29-1; CDR3 protein: SAETGANYGYT
J gene: TRBJ2-7; V gene: TRBV7-9; CDR3 protein: ASSLGTSRAQY
J gene: TRBJ2-1; V gene: TRBV6-1; CDR3 protein: ASRYTGLNEQF
J gene: TRBJ2-5; V gene: TRBV6-5; CDR3 protein: ASSYSKVTQY
J gene: TRBJ2-3; V gene: TRBV6-6; CDR3 protein: ASLGLASTDTQY
J gene: TRBJ2-2; V gene: TRBV7-7; CDR3 protein: ASSLGGRMSGELF
J gene: TRBJ1-2; V gene: TRBV6-5; CDR3 protein: ASSYRAEPNYGYT
J gene: TRBJ2-2; V gene: TRBV7-2; CDR3 protein: ASSSRLAGNTGELF
J gene: TRBJ1-1; V gene: TRBV27; CDR3 protein: ASSLSGTGDTEAF
J gene: TRBJ1-1; V gene: TRBV27; CDR3 protein: ASSLKAARQTNTEAF
J gene: TRBJ2-3; V gene: TRBV19; CDR3 protein: ASSILQGSTDTQY
J gene: TRBJ2-4; V gene: TRBV5-8; CDR3 protein: ASSRGELAAYLGY
J gene: TRBJ2-5; V gene: TRBV7-2; CDR3 protein: ASSLNAGGRLGIQY
J gene: TRBJ1-5; V gene: TRBV28; CDR3 protein: ASSLRGRPGPQH
J gene: TRBJ1-1; V gene: TRBV5-5; CDR3 protein: ASSLAGDGAF
J gene: TRBJ2-3; V gene: TRBV28; CDR3 protein: ASSQVGQGSDTQY
J gene: TRBJ2-5; V gene: TRBV10-2; CDR3 protein: ASDPGHGQETQY
J gene: TRBJ2-7; V gene: TRBV5-1; CDR3 protein: ASSLRSDGVEQY
J gene: TRBJ1-2; V gene: TRBV5-6; CDR3 protein: ANRRAEYGYT
J gene: TRBJ1-5; V gene: TRBV6-1; CDR3 protein: ASSVAWDQPQH
J gene: TRBJ1-2; V gene: TRBV19; CDR3 protein: ASSFRGLLSYT
J gene: TRBJ1-6; V gene: TRBV4-3; CDR3 protein: ASSQDRLNAGMSSYNSPLH
J gene: TRBJ2-3; V gene: TRBV15; CDR3 protein: ATGRGGTDTQY
J gene: TRBJ2-7; V gene: TRBV10-1; CDR3 protein: ASSRDLSYEQY
J gene: TRBJ2-1; V gene: TRBV5-1; CDR3 protein: ASSSMGLAGYNEQF
J gene: TRBJ2-3; V gene: TRBV7-2; CDR3 protein: ASSQGGTDTQY
J gene: TRBJ1-5; V gene: TRBV19; CDR3 protein: ASSISGHNQPQH
J gene: TRBJ2-7; V gene: TRBV7-2; CDR3 protein: ASSLAILAGVEQY
J gene: TRBJ2-1; V gene: TRBV4-3; CDR3 protein: ASSQGQGGNEQF
J gene: TRBJ2-1; V gene: TRBV19; CDR3 protein: ASSARTSDYNEQF
J gene: TRBJ1-4; V gene: TRBV6-1; CDR3 protein: ASSEVGGEKLF
J gene: TRBJ2-7; V gene: TRBV9; CDR3 protein: ASSPDGLYEQY